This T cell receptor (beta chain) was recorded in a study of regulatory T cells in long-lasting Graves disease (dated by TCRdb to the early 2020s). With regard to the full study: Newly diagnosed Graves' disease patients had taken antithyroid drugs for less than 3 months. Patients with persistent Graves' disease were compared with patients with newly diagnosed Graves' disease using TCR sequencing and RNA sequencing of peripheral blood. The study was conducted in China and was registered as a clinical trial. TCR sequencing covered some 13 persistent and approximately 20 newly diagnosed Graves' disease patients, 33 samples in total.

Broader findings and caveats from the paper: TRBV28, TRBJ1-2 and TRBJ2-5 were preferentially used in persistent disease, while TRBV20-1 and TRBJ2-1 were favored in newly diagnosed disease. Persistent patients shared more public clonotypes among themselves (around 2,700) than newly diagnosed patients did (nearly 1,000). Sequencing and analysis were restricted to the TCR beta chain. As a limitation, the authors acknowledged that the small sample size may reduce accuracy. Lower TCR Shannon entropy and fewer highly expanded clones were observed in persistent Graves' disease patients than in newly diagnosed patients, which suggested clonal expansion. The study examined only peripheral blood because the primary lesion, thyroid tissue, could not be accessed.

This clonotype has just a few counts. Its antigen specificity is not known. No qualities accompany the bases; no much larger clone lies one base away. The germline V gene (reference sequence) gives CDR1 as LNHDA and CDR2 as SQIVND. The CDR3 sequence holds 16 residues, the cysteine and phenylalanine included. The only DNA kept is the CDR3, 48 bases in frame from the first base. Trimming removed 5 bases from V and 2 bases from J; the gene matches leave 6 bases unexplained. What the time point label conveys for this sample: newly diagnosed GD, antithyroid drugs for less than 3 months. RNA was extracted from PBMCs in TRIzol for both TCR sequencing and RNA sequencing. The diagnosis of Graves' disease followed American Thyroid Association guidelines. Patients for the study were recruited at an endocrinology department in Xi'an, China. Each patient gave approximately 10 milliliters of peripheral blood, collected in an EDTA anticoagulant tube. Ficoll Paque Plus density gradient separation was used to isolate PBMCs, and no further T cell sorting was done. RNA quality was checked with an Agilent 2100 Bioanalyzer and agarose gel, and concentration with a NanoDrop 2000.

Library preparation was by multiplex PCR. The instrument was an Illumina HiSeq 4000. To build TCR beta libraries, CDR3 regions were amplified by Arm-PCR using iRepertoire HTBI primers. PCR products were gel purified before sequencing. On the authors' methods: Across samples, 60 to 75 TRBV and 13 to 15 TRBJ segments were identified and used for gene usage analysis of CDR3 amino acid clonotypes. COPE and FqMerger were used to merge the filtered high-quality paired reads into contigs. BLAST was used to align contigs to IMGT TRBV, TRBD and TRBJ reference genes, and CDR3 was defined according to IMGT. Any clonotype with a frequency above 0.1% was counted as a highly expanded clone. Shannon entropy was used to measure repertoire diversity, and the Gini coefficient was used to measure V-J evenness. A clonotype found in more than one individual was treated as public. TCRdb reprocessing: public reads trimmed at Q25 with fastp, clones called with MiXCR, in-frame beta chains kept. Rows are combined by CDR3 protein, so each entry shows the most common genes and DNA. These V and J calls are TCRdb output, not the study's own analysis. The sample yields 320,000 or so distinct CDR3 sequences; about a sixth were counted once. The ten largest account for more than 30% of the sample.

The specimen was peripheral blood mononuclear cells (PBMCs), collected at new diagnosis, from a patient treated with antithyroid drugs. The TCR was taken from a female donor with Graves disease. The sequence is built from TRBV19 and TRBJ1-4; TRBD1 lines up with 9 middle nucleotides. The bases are TGTGCCAGTAGTCCGCGGACAGGGGAGACTAATGAAAAACTGTTTTTT. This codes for CASSPRTGETNEKLFF.